This T cell receptor beta chain was sequenced for a study of T cells in Graves' hyperthyroidism and ophthalmopathy. For this clonotype: Its antigen is unknown.

The germline CDR1 and CDR2 sequences are SQVTM and ANQGSEA. The CDR3 consists of 13 residues. V was pared by 6 bases and J by 7 bases, with 7 bases of the junction left unmatched. The source material, RNA transcripts, was used to amplify TCR beta CDR3 regions. In the first-round RT-PCR of the TCR CDR3, the HTBI primer set was used. TCRdb analysed the multiplex PCR reads with MiXCR anew, one entry per CDR3 protein. The profile covers roughly 710,000 distinct CDR3 sequences, with just over 35% appearing a single time and roughly 31% taken by the ten largest. Broader study findings: Appearing also in blood were most of the thyroid clonotypes expanded above 0.001.

Sample: blood. The chain recombines TRBV29-1 with TRBJ1-2; TRBD1 agrees at 11 bases. The sequence was collected from a middle-aged woman with Graves' hyperthyroidism. CDR3 nucleotides: TGCAGCGTGGGGACAGGGGGGGCTTCTGGCTACACCTTC. Protein sequence: CSVGTGGASGYTF.